This T cell receptor (beta chain) was recovered during a study of post-analysis software for immune sequencing data. The sample holds a few counts of this clonotype. The antigen remains undetermined. Built from TCR beta cDNA, the libraries had unique molecular identifiers in them. TCRdb independently ran MiXCR on the PCR reads; one entry per CDR3 protein. Of about 820,000 distinct CDR3 sequences in the sample, approximately 53% were seen once. Overall study results and limits: A handful of TRBV segments occurring more often in patients than controls included TRBV5-6, TRBV5-1 and TRBV20-1.

Germline CDR1 is DFQATT and CDR2 is SNEGSKA (reference sequence). This CDR3 comprises 14 residues. V lost 3 bases, J lost 5 bases, and 10 bases stayed unmatched. What was sequenced was blood. The TCR was taken from a girl between 10 and 17 years old with multiple sclerosis. The chain has TRBV20-1 and TRBJ2-7; 7 positions agree with TRBD1. CDR3 sequence: CSASEGTVSHEQYF. The CDR3 DNA follows: TGCAGTGCTAGTGAAGGGACAGTGAGCCACGAGCAGTACTTC.